Each of the 8 T cell receptor beta chains below was sequenced from the same sample in a study of breast tumors, draining lymph nodes, adjacent tissues. TCRdb called the multiplex PCR reads again in MiXCR, with one record for every CDR3 protein. The sample carries about 66,000 distinct CDR3 sequences, 40% to 45% recorded once. The sample comprised breast tumor tissue. Receptor source: a female donor with breast cancer. Some clones in this sample may be carry-over from other donors' samples.

This chain links TRBV7-8 with TRBJ2-1, with D uncertain. CDR3 length: 12 amino acids. Germline assignment: CDR1 SGHVS and CDR2 FQNEAQ. The ends were cut back, 4 bases at V and 6 bases at J, with 7 bases in the middle. The CDR3 loop reads CASSSGFNEQFF. The CDR3 DNA sequence: TGTGCCAGCAGCTCGGGTTTCAATGAGCAGTTCTTC. Drawing the rest from reference TRBV7-8 and TRBJ2-1, the complete variable domain is GAGVSQSPRYKVAKRGQDVALRCDPISGHVSLFWYQQALGQGPEFLTYFQNEAQLDKSGLPSDRFFAERPEGSVSTLKIQRTQQEDSAVYLCASSSGFNEQFFGPGTRLTVL.

The V and J genes are TRBV7-2 and TRBJ2-1; 12 bases fit TRBD2. V lost 5 bases to trimming and J lost 15 bases; unmatched junction nucleotides: 23. Germline loops: CDR1 SGHTA, CDR2 FQGNSA. The CDR3 has 18 amino acids. The CDR3 DNA reads as TGTGCCAGCAGCCGAACACCTCAGACTAGCGGGGGTGCGCCGAGGGCGTTCTTC. Amino acid sequence: CASSRTPQTSGGAPRAFF.

The chain joins TRBV11-1 to TRBJ1-1, with 8 bases lining up with TRBD1. The junction had 1 base not matched to a gene; V was cut back by 3 bases and J by 1 base. From germline, CDR1 is SGHAT and CDR2 FQDESV (reference sequence). The CDR3 covers 14 residues. DNA for the CDR3: TGTGCCAGCAGCTTCGACAGGGGGAACACTGAAGCTTTCTTT. Translating gives CASSFDRGNTEAFF.

Of note for this clonotype: One junction end disagrees with the germline gene, perhaps due to a read error. The rearrangement links TRBV20-1 to TRBJ2-7, with D perhaps given as TRBD1 or TRBD2 (5 bases each). The CDR3 loop spans 11 amino acids. Germline CDR1 is DFQATT and CDR2 is SNEGSKA (reference sequence). Written as DNA, the CDR3 is TGCAGTGCTTCACCTAGGGACCCCGCGAACTTC. It is translated as CSASPRDPANF.

This clonotype was observed at least ten times. J is TRBJ2-1 and V is TRBV25-1, with D uncertain. Germline-derived CDR1 and CDR2 are MGHDK and SYGVNS. CDR3 size: 16 residues. Trimming cost V 0 bases and J 4 bases, with 13 bases left between them. The CDR3 nucleotides read TGTGCCAGCAGTGAATATAACCTTACACCGTACAATGAGCAGTTCTTC. This gives the protein CASSEYNLTPYNEQFF.

The sample holds many counts of this clonotype. The rearrangement uses TRBV5-8 and TRBJ2-5; D not certain. Germline CDR1 is SGHTS and CDR2 is YDEGEE. Trimming stripped 0 bases from V and 1 base from J, with 4 bases between. The CDR3 totals 13 residues. CDR3 in DNA: TGTGCCAGCAGCTTGGTGTTCCAAGAGACCCAGTACTTC. As protein: CASSLVFQETQYF.

This clonotype was seen ten or more times. The V call is TRBV11-2, the J call TRBJ2-7, with D maybe TRBD1 (5 bases). Per germline, CDR1 SGHAT and CDR2 FQNNGV. The CDR3 runs 13 residues. The V and J ends lost 6 bases and 3 bases respectively, with 12 bases between them. CDR3 sequence reads: CASSQQGVYEQYF. The CDR3 DNA sequence: TGTGCCAGCAGTCAGCAAGGGGTCTACGAGCAGTACTTC.

This sequence joins TRBV12-3 or TRBV12-4 and TRBJ1-4, with D perhaps TRBD1 (6 bases). The CDR3 is 16 amino acids. V was shortened by 7 bases and J by 8 bases, with 23 bases between the two germline ends. The CDR3 bases are TGTGCCAGCACCATTGAAGGCCAGGGGAGGTTGGAAAAACTGTTTTTT. This codes for CASTIEGQGRLEKLFF.